One sample yielded the 2 T cell receptor beta chains listed below, sequenced in a study of technical replicates of blood from a handful of donors. Sequenced by immunoSEQ multiplex PCR; TCRdb stores in-frame clones only, minus some. The table lists about 84,000 clones, 85% to 95% of them singletons. Sequenced: T cells isolated from PBMCs. All receptors derive from a human donor in good health.

The chain combines TRBV28 with TRBJ2-2, with D perhaps TRBD2 (6 bases). Trimming shortened V by 6 bases and J by 2 bases, and 10 bases separated the two germline ends. The CDR3 consists of 14 residues. From germline, CDR1 is MDHEN and CDR2 SYDVKM. CDR3 bases: TGTGCCAGCAGGAAAGGACTAAACACCGGGGAGCTGTTTTTT. Protein: CASRKGLNTGELFF. The complete variable domain, with remaining parts taken from reference TRBV28 and TRBJ2-2, reads DVKVTQSSRYLVKRTGEKVFLECVQDMDHENMFWYRQDPGLGLRLIYFSYDVKMKEKGDIPEGYSVSREKKERFSLILESASTNQTSMYLCASRKGLNTGELFFGEGSRLTVL.

This clone was picked up one time. This CDR3 reads CASSTGVQYEQYF. The DNA of the CDR3 is TGTGCCAGCAGTACAGGGGTCCAGTACGAGCAGTACTTC. The chain is built from TRBV27 and TRBJ2-7; TRBD1 matches 7 bases. The germline V gene has CDR1 MNHEY and CDR2 SMNVEV (reference sequence). V lost 5 bases and J lost 4; bases outside the gene matches: 5. The CDR3 is 13 residues long.